The 21 T cell receptor beta chains below all came from one sample that was sequenced in a study of molecular identifiers for immune sequencing clone quantification. MiXCR was run by TCRdb on the PCR reads, yielding one entry per CDR3 protein. The sample yields about 510,000 distinct CDR3 sequences, about 26% seen once. Sequencing used naive CD8+ T cells from blood, with Jurkat cell RNA spiked in. Stated subset: FACS-sorted CD8+CD4-CCR7+CD45RA+ naive T cells. These receptors came from a human donor in good health. Some libraries in this study had Jurkat cell RNA spiked in.

The sample holds many counts of this clonotype. The V and J genes are TRBV30 and TRBJ2-7; perhaps TRBD2 as D (6 bases). Germline values: CDR1 GTSNPN, CDR2 SVGIG (reference sequence). V dropped 4 bases and J dropped 0 bases, with 10 bases sitting between them. This CDR3 is 13 amino acids long. CDR3: CAWIAESSYEQYF. DNA for the CDR3: TGTGCCTGGATAGCGGAAAGCTCCTACGAGCAGTACTTC.

V and J are TRBV30 and TRBJ2-1; D not resolved. The CDR3 covers 13 residues. Looked up from germline, CDR1 is GTSNPN and CDR2 is SVGIG (reference sequence). Trimming took off 0 bases at V and 5 bases at J, with 8 bases between the two ends. The CDR3 protein is CAWSVMTNNEQFF. CDR3 bases: TGTGCCTGGAGTGTAATGACCAACAATGAGCAGTTCTTC. Variable domain in full (rest from reference TRBV30 and TRBJ2-1): SQTIHQWPATLVQPVGSPLSLECTVEGTSNPNLYWYRQAAGRGLQLLFYSVGIGQISSEVPQNLSASRPQDRQFILSSKKLLLSDSGFYLCAWSVMTNNEQFFGPGTRLTVL.

As concerns this clonotype: With a much larger clone just one base away, this may be a read error. The chain has TRBV7-9 and TRBJ2-7, with 9 bases matching TRBD1. TRBJ2-1 matches the DNA end more closely, so the J call is doubtful. This CDR3 is built from 14 residues. Germline V gene data show CDR1 as SEHNR and CDR2 as FQNEAQ (reference sequence). CDR3 nucleotide sequence: TGTGCCAGCAGTACACAGGGGGCAGCCTACGAGCAGTTCTTC. Translating it yields CASSTQGAAYEQFF.

This clonotype was recorded at least ten times. The chain recombines TRBV19 with TRBJ2-7; the D is unclear. Trimming took 3 bases from V and 3 from J, leaving 18 bases between them. The CDR3 runs to 16 residues. Germline V lookup: CDR1 LNHDA, CDR2 SQIVND (reference sequence). The CDR3 sequence: CASSMSPGRIDYEQYF. Written as DNA, the CDR3 is TGTGCCAGTAGTATGTCGCCGGGCCGGATAGACTACGAGCAGTACTTC.

A word on this clonotype: A read error may account for a junction end that differs from germline. The V and J genes are TRBV12-3 or TRBV12-4 and TRBJ2-7; TRBD2 is a possible D gene (5 bases). The CDR3 runs to 15 residues. CDR3 in amino acids: CASSQIPLAAYEQYF. The CDR3 nucleotides are TGCGCCAGCAGCCAAATCCCCCTAGCCGCCTACGAGCAGTACTTC.

This clonotype has a handful of counts. The chain uses TRBV5-4 and TRBJ2-1, with TRBD1 matching over 10 bases. Germline assignment: CDR1 SGHNT and CDR2 YYREEE (reference sequence). The CDR3 extends over 15 amino acids. V lost 1 base and J lost 4; bases outside the gene matches: 2. The DNA of the CDR3 is TGTGCCAGCAGCTTGTGGGGACAGGGGTACAATGAGCAGTTCTTC. It is translated as CASSLWGQGYNEQFF. Supplemented by reference TRBV5-4 and TRBJ2-1, the full variable domain reads ETGVTQSPTHLIKTRGQQVTLRCSSQSGHNTVSWYQQALGQGPQFIFQYYREEENGRGNFPPRFSGLQFPNYSSELNVNALELDDSALYLCASSLWGQGYNEQFFGPGTRLTVL.

V usage is TRBV5-1 and J usage is TRBJ2-3; 8 positions agree with TRBD2. The CDR3 extends over 16 amino acids. V shed 2 bases and J 0 bases; nucleotides not matched to a gene: 5. Germline V lookup: CDR1 SGHRS, CDR2 YFSETQ. The CDR3 sequence: CASSFQRGYSTDTQYF. The CDR3 region has the DNA TGCGCCAGCAGCTTCCAGCGGGGGTATAGCACAGATACGCAGTATTTT.

This clonotype was seen at least ten times. The rearrangement uses TRBV15 and TRBJ1-1; D might be TRBD1 (6 bases). V gave up 2 bases and J gave up 5 bases, with 9 bases separating them. CDR3 length: 13 residues. Germline lookup yields CDR1 LNHNV and CDR2 YYDKDF (reference sequence). The chain's CDR3 is CATSRTGITEAFF. The CDR3 DNA is TGTGCCACCAGCAGAACAGGGATAACTGAAGCTTTCTTT. Drawing the rest from reference TRBV15 and TRBJ1-1, the complete variable domain is DAMVIQNPRYQVTQFGKPVTLSCSQTLNHNVMYWYQQKSSQAPKLLFHYYDKDFNNEADTPDNFQSRRPNTSFCFLDIRSPGLGDTAMYLCATSRTGITEAFFGQGTRLTVV.

Notes on this clonotype: The junction and the germline gene differ at one end; a read error may be behind it. The chain is built from TRBV6-1 and TRBJ1-2; D gene uncertain. Germline values: CDR1 MNHNS, CDR2 SASEGT. This CDR3 is 16 amino acids long. CDR3 region: CAGSEARVPGSYGYTF. The CDR3, as DNA: TGTGCCGGCAGTGAAGCGCGGGTCCCCGGCAGCTATGGCTACACCTTC.

This chain links TRBV7-9 with TRBJ2-1; TRBD2 agrees at 7 bases. Germline V gene lookup returns CDR1 SEHNR and CDR2 FQNEAQ (reference sequence). The V gene end was trimmed by 5 bases and the J gene end by 8 bases; junction bases not matched to a gene: 6. The CDR3 runs 13 residues. In DNA form, the CDR3 reads TGTGCCAGCAGCCCCCCCGGGGGGTATGAGCAGTTCTTC. It specifies CASSPPGGYEQFF.

The chain joins TRBV11-3 to TRBJ2-3; 9 bases map to TRBD2. The germline V gene has CDR1 SGHNT and CDR2 YENEEA. The V and J ends lost 5 bases and 1 base, in that order; junction bases with no gene match: 7. The CDR3 extends over 16 amino acids. The CDR3 DNA reads as TGTGCCAGCAGCCCCGGGACTAGCAGAGGCACAGATACGCAGTATTTT. Protein sequence: CASSPGTSRGTDTQYF.

This clonotype was detected ten times or more. The CDR3 sequence is CASSGDYYTDTQYF. CDR3 bases: TGCGCCAGCAGCGGGGACTATTACACAGATACGCAGTATTTT. The chain is built from TRBV10-2 and TRBJ2-3; 7 positions agree with TRBD2. CDR1 and CDR2 (germline): WSHSY, SAAADI. The CDR3 has 14 residues. With V trimmed by 6 bases and J by 2 bases, 5 bases remained unmatched.

V usage is TRBV7-9 and J usage is TRBJ2-5; tentatively, D is TRBD1 (6 bases). CDR3 length: 17 amino acids. V was clipped by 4 bases and J by 4 bases, with 22 bases between them. The germline CDR1 and CDR2 sequences are SEHNR and FQNEAQ (reference sequence). The CDR3 protein is CASSSPLTGNQGETQYF. For the CDR3, the DNA is TGTGCCAGCAGCTCTCCCCTAACAGGGAACCAGGGAGAGACCCAGTACTTC.

This clonotype was picked up a small number of times. The J gene is TRBJ2-3, the V gene TRBV13; no definite D call. V was cut by 3 bases and J by 6 bases, with 10 bases left in between. The CDR3 is made up of 13 amino acids. Germline assignment: CDR1 PRHDT and CDR2 FYEKMQ (reference sequence). The CDR3 nucleotides are TGTGCCAGCAGCTTGCCTGGCTTTGATACGCAGTATTTT. Amino acid sequence: CASSLPGFDTQYF.

This clonotype has at least ten counts. The germline gene is not matched at one end of the junction; a read error may be the cause. The chain couples TRBV6-2 or TRBV6-3 to TRBJ2-1; D not certain. There are 12 residues in the CDR3. The germline V gene has CDR1 MNHEY and CDR2 SVGEGT. This chain's CDR3 is CASSRDYNEQFF. In DNA form, the CDR3 reads TGCGCCAGCAGCCGAGATTACAATGAGCAGTTCTTC.

For this clonotype: A read error may explain this, as a much larger clone is one base away. V gene TRBV6-1 combines with J gene TRBJ1-1; D may be TRBD1 (5 bases). CDR3 length equals 14 residues. V was clipped by 6 bases and J by 11 bases, with 22 bases between them. Per germline, CDR1 MNHNS and CDR2 SASEGT. CDR3 amino acids: CASSPPGAYKLAFF. CDR3 nucleotides: TGTGCCAGCAGCCCACCTGGGGCCTACAAATTGGCTTTCTTT.

This clonotype was counted a few times. The J gene is TRBJ1-2, the V gene TRBV4-1; a possible D gene is TRBD1 (5 bases). V was trimmed by 0 bases and J by 5 bases, leaving 13 bases between them. Germline CDR1 is MGHRA and CDR2 is YSYEKL. CDR3 size: 15 residues. CDR3 in amino acids: CASSQDPQGSYGYTF. DNA of the CDR3: TGCGCCAGCAGCCAAGATCCCCAGGGCTCATATGGCTACACCTTC.

V is TRBV7-8 and J is TRBJ2-7; TRBD1 matches at 9 bases. V lost 5 bases and J lost 6; bases outside the gene matches: 5. The CDR3 sequence is 13 residues long. Germline V gives CDR1 SGHVS, CDR2 FQNEAQ. DNA for the CDR3: TGTGCCAGCAGCGTAGACAGGGGGGGCGAGCAGTACTTC. Amino acid sequence: CASSVDRGGEQYF. Supplemented by reference TRBV7-8 and TRBJ2-7, the full variable domain reads GAGVSQSPRYKVAKRGQDVALRCDPISGHVSLFWYQQALGQGPEFLTYFQNEAQLDKSGLPSDRFFAERPEGSVSTLKIQRTQQEDSAVYLCASSVDRGGEQYFGPGTRLTVT.

This clonotype was picked up a small number of times. J is TRBJ2-2 and V is TRBV28, with 10 bases that match TRBD1. Germline V lookup: CDR1 MDHEN, CDR2 SYDVKM. V was pared by 3 bases and J by 5 bases, with 18 bases of the junction left unmatched. This CDR3 has 20 residues. DNA of the CDR3: TGTGCCAGCAGTTTCAGATCCCGGGACAGGGGAGGGCTATGGACCGGGGAGCTGTTTTTT. This codes for CASSFRSRDRGGLWTGELFF. Supplemented by reference TRBV28 and TRBJ2-2, the full variable domain reads DVKVTQSSRYLVKRTGEKVFLECVQDMDHENMFWYRQDPGLGLRLIYFSYDVKMKEKGDIPEGYSVSREKKERFSLILESASTNQTSMYLCASSFRSRDRGGLWTGELFFGEGSRLTVL.

Comment on this clonotype: One end of the junction is discordant with germline, which a read error may explain. J is TRBJ2-2 and V is TRBV4-1, with unresolved D. Per the germline V gene, CDR1 is MGHRA and CDR2 is YSYEKL. The CDR3 sequence is 16 residues long. The CDR3, as DNA: TGCGCCAGCAGCCAAGAAGTCGGAGCGAACGCCGGGGAGCTGTTTTTT. This codes for CASSQEVGANAGELFF.

The chain carries TRBV13 and TRBJ2-7; either TRBD1 or TRBD2 may fit D (5 bases each). Germline assignment: CDR1 PRHDT and CDR2 FYEKMQ (reference sequence). Trimming removed 5 bases at V and 6 bases at J, with 14 bases between. The CDR3 loop spans 13 amino acids. The CDR3 sequence is CASSPGPACEQYF. CDR3 DNA: TGTGCCAGCAGCCCGGGACCTGCCTGCGAGCAGTACTTC.